The source of this TCR beta chain is a study of blood T cell repertoires in COVID-19. The overall study: COVID-19 samples, acute and convalescent, were from the United States, Italy and Spain. Nucleic acid was either cDNA or gDNA, and it came from T cells, B-cell-depleted T cells, or PBMCs.

Per the authors' pipeline: Reference gene primer amplification yielded estimated nucleated cell counts. The protocol was immunoSEQ multiplex PCR, while the TCRdb copy is restricted to in-frame clones and leaves out a portion. V, J and clone size were drawn from that table, and D and trimming were deduced from the DNA. This table has roughly 250,000 clones, over 75% appearing once. The V end was cut by 6 bases, the J end by 1 base, with 10 bases between. The CDR3 runs to 13 residues. The germline V gene encodes CDR1 SQVTM and CDR2 ANQGSEA. Sequences were obtained from peripheral blood. The chain combines TRBV29-1 with TRBJ2-1; no reliable D call. The receptor was isolated from a human donor in a cohort sampled during active COVID-19. DNA of the CDR3: TGCAGCGTCCAGATTAATTCCTACAATGAGCAGTTCTTC. Amino acid sequence: CSVQINSYNEQFF.